This TCR beta chain was observed in a study of blood T cell repertoires in COVID-19. CDR1 and CDR2 from the germline V gene are LGHNA and YSLEER. There are 14 residues in the CDR3. Deletions cut 1 base from V and 4 bases from J, with 11 bases between. The protocol was immunoSEQ multiplex PCR, while the TCRdb copy is restricted to in-frame clones and leaves out a portion. In the table there are around 75,000 clones, approximately 79% of which are singletons. The sequenced material came from peripheral blood. The V gene is TRBV4-3, the J gene TRBJ2-7, with D possibly being TRBD1 (5 bases). This TCR came from a woman of 80 years or more with active or convalescent COVID-19. CDR3 sequence (DNA): TGCGCCAGCAGCCAAGCATGGTCAGGGTACGAGCAGTACTTC. Translating gives CASSQAWSGYEQYF.